Ten or more counts support the clone carrying this T cell receptor beta chain. Construction of the TCR beta libraries employed iRepertoire HTBI primers in conjunction with Arm-PCR of CDR3 regions. TCRdb reanalysed the multiplex PCR reads using MiXCR and keeps one entry per CDR3 protein. In the table there are approximately 350,000 distinct CDR3 sequences, about 11% of which are singletons. The CDR3 is 14 amino acids. Trimming removed 6 bases at V and 1 base at J, with 12 bases between. Germline V gene sequence: CDR1 SEHNR, CDR2 FQNEAQ (reference sequence). This record comes from a study of regulatory T cells in long-lasting Graves disease. Time point described: newly diagnosed GD, antithyroid drugs for less than 3 months. Extracted RNA from PBMCs served as the source of the TCR library. The sample was also linked to a second study, of T cells in Graves' hyperthyroidism and ophthalmopathy.

The chain combines TRBV7-9 with TRBJ1-1; D gene uncertain. The TCR sequence derives from a woman under 30 with Graves disease. This specimen was peripheral blood mononuclear cells (PBMCs), taken at new diagnosis, from a patient treated with antithyroid drugs. CDR3 residues: CASRSPGGNTEAFF. CDR3 bases: TGTGCCAGCAGGTCCCCCGGAGGGAACACTGAAGCTTTCTTT.